These T cell receptor beta chains were read from a single sample in a study of T cell clonotyping in hematopoietic cell transplantation. Using immunoSEQ multiplex PCR, the repertoire was profiled, and TCRdb retains in-frame clones only, with some absent. The sample holds about 16,000 clones, 80% to 90% seen once. Material: peripheral blood mononuclear cells. These receptor sequences come from a woman between 40 and 50 years old in good health. Some clones in this sample may be carry-over from other donors' samples. Both conserved end residues are part of each CDR3. A D gene is named only where the DNA matches it firmly. Clone sizes are given selectively: once, few, many, or a class where the clone is expanded.

j_call	clone_size	d_call	v_call	cdr3_aa	cdr3_nt
TRBJ1-2	-	TRBD1	TRBV7-2	CASRGGTALSNYGYTF	TGTGCCAGCAGGGGCGGGACAGCCCTTTCTAACTATGGCTACACCTTC
TRBJ2-6	-	-	TRBV2	CASRQGTTGANVLTF	TGTGCCAGCAGGCAGGGGACTACTGGGGCCAACGTCCTGACTTTC
TRBJ2-7	-	-	TRBV9	CASSVGGSPAYEQYF	TGTGCCAGCAGCGTAGGTGGGTCCCCCGCCTACGAGCAGTACTTC
TRBJ2-7	once	-	TRBV10-3	CATASGSSYEQYF	TGTGCCACCGCGTCGGGAAGCTCCTACGAGCAGTACTTC
TRBJ2-1	-	TRBD2	TRBV5-1	CASSFSGRVQFF	TGCGCCAGCAGCTTTAGCGGGAGGGTGCAGTTCTTC
TRBJ1-1	-	-	TRBV6-5	CASSYYGRTEAFF	TGTGCCAGCAGTTACTACGGCCGCACTGAAGCTTTCTTT
TRBJ2-7	once	-	TRBV28	CASSFGRGSYEQYF	TGTGCCAGCAGTTTTGGCAGGGGTTCCTACGAGCAGTACTTC
TRBJ2-1	few	TRBD2	TRBV19	CASSMTSGGYNEQFF	TGTGCCAGTAGTATGACTAGCGGGGGGTACAATGAGCAGTTCTTC
TRBJ2-5	-	-	TRBV20-1	CSARGLETQYF	TGCAGTGCTAGAGGGTTAGAGACCCAGTACTTC
TRBJ2-2	-	-	TRBV5-4	CASSLGAAGANTGELFF	TGTGCCAGCAGCTTGGGGGCCGCAGGAGCGAACACCGGGGAGCTGTTTTTT
TRBJ2-2	-	-	TRBV2	CARGGEYNTGELFF	TGTGCCAGGGGTGGCGAGTACAACACCGGGGAGCTGTTTTTT
TRBJ2-7	-	-	TRBV29-1	CSVEQGAYEQYF	TGCAGCGTTGAACAGGGAGCCTACGAGCAGTACTTC
TRBJ2-5	-	-	TRBV2	CASSESGLEETQYF	TGTGCCAGCAGTGAATCAGGGCTTGAAGAGACCCAGTACTTC
TRBJ2-7	-	TRBD1	TRBV19	CASGQTGAVYEQYF	TGTGCCAGTGGGCAGACAGGGGCAGTCTACGAGCAGTACTTC
TRBJ2-1	-	TRBD1	TRBV9	CASSATGDRVGFNEQFF	TGTGCCAGCAGCGCGACGGGGGACAGGGTCGGTTTCAATGAGCAGTTCTTC
TRBJ1-3	-	TRBD1	TRBV5-6	CASSLDYGTGMGNTIYF	TGTGCCAGCAGCTTAGACTACGGGACAGGGATGGGAAACACCATATATTTT